This T cell receptor (beta chain) is from a study of blood T cells in healthy people across ages. Whole-study results and caveats: Age brought a roughly linear fall in TCR beta diversity measured per million T cells.

The authors drew around 11 milliliters of peripheral blood from each donor. This clonotype turned up a few times. What it binds is unknown. The CDR3 is 14 amino acids. CDR1 and CDR2 (germline): MDHEN, SYDVKM. Trimming took 7 bases from V and 4 from J; bases not matched to a gene: 7. A second PCR, run for roughly 6 to 11 cycles, used a sample-barcoded 5' primer plus a J-beta primer mix. A template-switch adaptor that had 12 random nucleotides put a tag on each cDNA molecule. TCRdb re-called the 5' RACE reads with MiXCR, one entry per CDR3 protein. The repertoire consists of about 1.8 million distinct CDR3 sequences, with about 50% occurring once and the leading ten covering approximately 2%.

The sequencing input was blood. This chain connects TRBV28 to TRBJ2-1; 7 bases line up with TRBD1. The source is a woman between 40 and 50 years old in good health. Written as DNA, the CDR3 is TGTGCCAGCACCTGGACAGGACAATACAATGAGCAGTTCTTC. It is translated as CASTWTGQYNEQFF.